A single sample is the source of the 7 T cell receptor beta chains below, sequenced in a study of CXCR3-negative and CXCR3-positive naive CD8 T cells. Through 5' RACE with UMI labels, the TRB cDNA libraries were prepared. TCRdb reworked the 5' RACE reads into one entry per CDR3 protein, no DNA. Here the sample table reports approximately 140,000 distinct CDR3 sequences. These receptors have no identified antigens. Study-wide findings and caveats: TRB CDR3s of CXCR3-positive naive cells were more hydrophobic than those of CXCR3-negative naive cells.

Material for sequencing was naive CXCR3+ CD8+ T cells from blood. The subset is: CD45RO-CCR7+CD27+CD95- naive CD8+ T cells expressing CXCR3 (TNR3+). These receptors came from a human donor in good health. Some clones in this sample may be carry-over from other donors' samples.

The J gene is TRBJ2-5, the V gene TRBV7-2; checking the TCRdb D call of TRBD2 is not possible without DNA. Germline V lookup: CDR1 SGHTA, CDR2 FQGNSA. The CDR3 totals 18 residues. CDR3 sequence: CASSMPVLAGGPLETQYF.

V and J are TRBV15 and TRBJ2-7; the D gene TCRdb calls, TRBD1, cannot be checked with no DNA. This CDR3 region has 13 residues. Germline loops: CDR1 LNHNV, CDR2 YYDKDF (reference sequence). The CDR3 loop is CATSAALDRGQYF.

V usage is TRBV12-3 or TRBV12-4 and J usage is TRBJ2-7; the D call from TCRdb, TRBD1, cannot be confirmed without DNA. The CDR3 consists of 14 residues. The CDR3 sequence: CASSPDSGGYEQYF.

V usage is TRBV29-1 and J usage is TRBJ2-5; TCRdb selects TRBD2, and the lack of DNA leaves this call unchecked. Germline-derived CDR1 and CDR2 are SQVTM and ANQGSEA. The CDR3 is 13 amino acids. CDR3 in amino acids: CSVESGLEETQYF. The whole variable domain, filled in from reference TRBV29-1 and TRBJ2-5, reads SAVISQKPSRDICQRGTSLTIQCQVDSQVTMMFWYRQQPGQSLTLIATANQGSEATYESGFVIDKFPISRPNLTFSTLTVSNMSPEDSSIYLCSVESGLEETQYFGPGTRLLVL.

V is TRBV7-9 and J is TRBJ2-5. CDR3 length: 14 residues. Germline values: CDR1 SEHNR, CDR2 FQNEAQ (reference sequence). The CDR3 is CASSFPGNQETQYF.

The gene calls are TRBV7-9 and TRBJ2-3. CDR3 length equals 15 residues. Per germline, CDR1 SEHNR and CDR2 FQNEAQ (reference sequence). CDR3 in amino acids: CASSLIGARLDTQYF.

The chain couples TRBV28 to TRBJ1-1; the D gene TCRdb calls, TRBD1, cannot be checked with no DNA. CDR3 length: 17 amino acids. Germline CDR1 and CDR2: MDHEN and SYDVKM. CDR3 sequence reads: CASSSTDRGPGYTEAFF.